This T cell receptor beta chain came from a study of early T cells in non-severe SARS-CoV-2 infection. The wider study: Unsorted whole-blood RNA was sequenced in bulk, leaving chains unpaired.

Each CDR3 protein is one row after TCRdb ran MiXCR on the 5' RACE reads. Here the sample spans more than 35,000 distinct CDR3 sequences, 3% to 4.5% being singletons. The table lists this clonotype with many counts. The TCR sequence derives from an adult who was a healthcare worker with PCR-confirmed SARS-CoV-2 infection or an uninfected control (not recorded which). The sequenced sample consisted of whole blood.

The CDR3, as DNA: TGTGCCAGCAGCTTCCCGACTAGCGGGACGAATGACGAGCAGTACTTC. Protein sequence: CASSFPTSGTNDEQYF. V is TRBV7-2 and J is TRBJ2-7; 11 bases agree with TRBD2. J was trimmed by 5 bases and V by 3 bases; bases with no gene match: 9. Per germline, CDR1 SGHTA and CDR2 FQGNSA. The CDR3 contains 16 residues. Variable domain in full (rest from reference TRBV7-2 and TRBJ2-7): GAGVSQSPSNKVTEKGKDVELRCDPISGHTALYWYRQSLGQGLEFLIYFQGNSAPDKSGLPSDRFSAERTGGSVSTLTIQRTQQEDSAVYLCASSFPTSGTNDEQYFGPGTRLTVT.